The entry that follows covers one T cell receptor (beta chain) sequence. Its antigen is not identified. V dropped 1 base and J dropped 2 bases, with 9 bases sitting between them. This CDR3 is 14 amino acids long. The V gene's germline CDR1 is SQVTM and CDR2 ANQGSEA. This sample was taken from a study of shared clonotypes between healthy human individuals. Study-level points and caveats: Specimens sampled were limited to blood, with tissue repertoires likely differing. Clonotype sharing among donors, it was expected, would be affected by sequencing depth. Estimated richness was generally greater in naive than memory subsets.

Produced via immunoSEQ multiplex PCR; TCRdb's table is partial and in-frame only. The sample yields roughly 590,000 clones, around 95% seen once. CD45RO negativity and positive selection for CCR7 defined naive CD8 cells, a population that excluded terminally differentiated effector memory CD45RA+ cells. This sequence joins TRBV29-1 and TRBJ2-1; TRBD2 might be the D (5 bases). Sequenced material: naive CD8+ T cells sorted from blood. The source is a woman aged 30 to 39 in good health. CDR3 nucleotide sequence: TGCAGCGTTGAAGTCGGGCGGGCCTACAATGAGCAGTTCTTC. Protein: CSVEVGRAYNEQFF.